What follows are 21 T cell receptor beta chains derived from one specimen sequenced in a study of blood T cell repertoires in COVID-19. Assay used: immunoSEQ multiplex PCR; TCRdb lists only in-frame clones, some missing. The sample carries 80,000 to 90,000 clones, approximately 86% recorded once. Source material: peripheral blood. All receptors come from an elderly man with active or convalescent COVID-19.

There are a few counts of this clone. The V gene is TRBV5-4, the J gene TRBJ2-3; 13 bases match TRBD2. Germline V gives CDR1 SGHNT, CDR2 YYREEE (reference sequence). The CDR3 sequence is 15 residues long. J was trimmed by 6 bases and V by 4 bases; bases with no gene match: 5. The CDR3, as DNA: TGTGCCAGCAGCCCGAGGACTAGCGGGAGCGATACGCAGTATTTT. Its protein is CASSPRTSGSDTQYF.

The chain recombines TRBV5-1 with TRBJ1-1; D is possibly TRBD1 (6 bases). The germline V gene encodes CDR1 SGHRS and CDR2 YFSETQ. The CDR3 consists of 14 residues. V lost 4 bases to trimming and J lost 3 bases, with 13 bases between them. The CDR3 loop is CASSGFKGDTEAFF. The DNA for the CDR3 is TGCGCCAGCAGCGGTTTTAAGGGGGACACTGAAGCTTTCTTT. The variable domain in full, with the rest retrieved from reference TRBV5-1 and TRBJ1-1, is KAGVTQTPRYLIKTRGQQVTLSCSPISGHRSVSWYQQTPGQGLQFLFEYFSETQRNKGNFPGRFSGRQFSNSRSEMNVSTLELGDSALYLCASSGFKGDTEAFFGQGTRLTVV.

The chain links TRBV4-3 to TRBJ2-5; D not certain. CDR1 LGHNA and CDR2 YSLEER come from the germline V gene. V lost 2 bases and J lost 4, with 8 bases in between. This CDR3 has 13 residues. DNA for the CDR3: TGCGCCAGCAGCCAACGTCCGGGAGAGACCCAGTACTTC. It specifies CASSQRPGETQYF.

The rearrangement joins TRBV9 to TRBJ1-3; 9 bases agree with TRBD1. Trimming cost V 4 bases and J 4 bases; bases outside gene matches: 15. This CDR3 is built from 18 residues. Germline-derived CDR1 and CDR2 are SGDLS and YYNGEE. In DNA form, the CDR3 reads TGTGCCAGCAGCCCCGGGACAGGGACCTTCACTGGGGGAAACACCATATATTTT. It codes for CASSPGTGTFTGGNTIYF.

This clone showed up just a few times. The chain carries TRBV6-5 and TRBJ1-1; tentative D call: TRBD1 (5 bases). V dropped 7 bases and J dropped 4 bases, with 19 bases sitting between them. Germline-derived CDR1 and CDR2 are MNHEY and SVGAGI. This CDR3 has 15 residues. The CDR3 region is CASTARVSMGTEAFF. The CDR3, as DNA: TGTGCCAGCACGGCCAGGGTAAGCATGGGCACTGAAGCTTTCTTT.

This sequence joins TRBV28 and TRBJ2-7; TRBD2 matches 11 bases. Trimming at V came to 6 bases and at J to 7 bases, leaving 8 bases not matched to a gene. This CDR3 is built from 14 residues. CDR1 is MDHEN and CDR2 is SYDVKM in the germline V gene. In DNA, the CDR3 is TGTGCCAGCAGCCCACTAGCGGGAGTAAGTGAGCAGTACTTC. It codes for CASSPLAGVSEQYF.

The chain carries TRBV10-3 and TRBJ2-1, with 7 bases identical to TRBD2. The V gene's germline CDR1 is ENHRY and CDR2 SYGVKD. J lost 7 bases, V lost 4 bases, and 10 bases had no gene match. The CDR3 contains 15 residues. The CDR3, as DNA: TGTGCCATCAGTGCCTTAGGCGGGAGTGGGAATGAGCAGTTCTTC. It translates to CAISALGGSGNEQFF.

The V call is TRBV29-1, the J call TRBJ2-1; 9 bases align to TRBD2. The CDR3 spans 14 residues. V was clipped by 7 bases and J by 3 bases; unmatched bases: 7. Germline values: CDR1 SQVTM, CDR2 ANQGSEA. The chain's CDR3 is CSALSGRIYNEQFF. As DNA, the CDR3 is TGCAGCGCCCTTAGCGGGAGAATCTACAATGAGCAGTTCTTC.

This rearrangement joins TRBV5-6 to TRBJ1-2; unclear D gene. The CDR3 runs to 15 residues. V gave up 1 base and J gave up 2 bases, with 12 bases separating them. From germline, CDR1 is SGHDT and CDR2 YYEEEE. The CDR3 nucleotides are TGTGCCAGCAGCTTGCGGAACAGCATAAACTATGGCTACACCTTC. Its protein product is CASSLRNSINYGYTF.

The chain joins TRBV5-1 to TRBJ2-7; 13 bases are shared with TRBD2. The CDR3 covers 17 residues. Germline lookup yields CDR1 SGHRS and CDR2 YFSETQ. V dropped 3 bases and J dropped 1; count of bases not matched to a gene: 7. The DNA of the CDR3 is TGCGCCAGCAGCTGGACTAGCGGGAGCACAGAATCCTACGAGCAGTACTTC. Its translation is CASSWTSGSTESYEQYF.

The chain has TRBV11-3 and TRBJ2-1; 13 bases fit TRBD2. The CDR3 loop spans 15 amino acids. Germline CDR1 SGHNT, CDR2 YENEEA. With V trimmed by 4 bases and J by 10 bases, 7 bases remained unmatched. CDR3 protein: CASSSGLAGVREQFF. In DNA form, the CDR3 reads TGTGCCAGCAGCTCCGGACTAGCGGGAGTACGGGAGCAGTTCTTC.

As concerns this clone: This CDR3 is also generated by other DNA sequences in the sample. The rearrangement links TRBV6-5 to TRBJ2-5, with D possibly TRBD1 on 5 matching bases. The CDR3 covers 13 residues. Trimming cost V 5 bases and J 2 bases, with 9 bases left between them. Per germline, CDR1 MNHEY and CDR2 SVGAGI. CDR3 nucleotide sequence: TGTGCCAGCAGTCGCGGACAACAAGAGACCCAGTACTTC. Residues: CASSRGQQETQYF.

In this sample, this clone turned up a few times. The chain couples TRBV5-4 to TRBJ2-2; 9 nucleotides match TRBD2. CDR1 is SGHNT and CDR2 is YYREEE in the germline V gene (reference sequence). CDR3 length: 17 amino acids. V dropped 3 bases and J dropped 4; count of bases not matched to a gene: 10. CDR3 bases: TGTGCCAGCAGCTCCGGCGGGAGGGCCCAGGCCACCGGGGAGCTGTTTTTT. Encoded protein: CASSSGGRAQATGELFF.

The gene calls are TRBV9 and TRBJ2-1, with TRBD1 matching 11 bases. The CDR3 is 15 residues long. Unmatched junction bases numbered 3, after V lost 4 bases and J lost 3 bases. Per germline, CDR1 SGDLS and CDR2 YYNGEE. CDR3 residues: CASSLGQGGYNEQFF. CDR3 bases: TGTGCCAGCAGCCTGGGACAGGGGGGCTACAATGAGCAGTTCTTC.

The CDR3 region has the DNA TGTGCCAGCAGCTTGAAAAAGGGGGTGTCCTCCTACAATGAGCAGTTCTTC. This sequence encodes CASSLKKGVSSYNEQFF. The chain links TRBV5-6 to TRBJ2-1; D is perhaps TRBD1 (6 bases). V lost 1 base and J lost 0, with 14 bases in between. The CDR3 is 17 residues long. Germline CDR1 and CDR2: SGHDT and YYEEEE.

This clone came up many times. J is TRBJ1-2 and V is TRBV7-9, with 10 bases aligning to TRBD1. The CDR3 extends over 15 amino acids. Looked up from germline, CDR1 is SEHNR and CDR2 is FQNEAQ (reference sequence). The junction had 7 bases not matched to a gene; V was cut back by 5 bases and J by 4 bases. The CDR3 loop reads CASSQDRGRVYGYTF. The CDR3, as DNA: TGTGCCAGCAGCCAAGACAGGGGGCGCGTCTATGGCTACACCTTC.

V and J are TRBV7-9 and TRBJ2-2; D is uncertain. V lost 7 bases, J lost 0 bases, and 9 bases lay in between. Germline V gives CDR1 SEHNR, CDR2 FQNEAQ (reference sequence). This CDR3 spans 14 amino acids. CDR3 protein: CASTSPANTGELFF. The CDR3 DNA sequence: TGTGCCAGCACGTCCCCAGCGAACACCGGGGAGCTGTTTTTT. Full variable domain (rest looked up from reference TRBV7-9 and TRBJ2-2): DTGVSQNPRHKITKRGQNVTFRCDPISEHNRLYWYRQTLGQGPEFLTYFQNEAQLEKSRLLSDRFSAERPKGSFSTLEIQRTEQGDSAMYLCASTSPANTGELFFGEGSRLTVL.

The chain employs TRBV7-2 and TRBJ1-5; no clear D gene. V was shortened by 5 bases and J by 6 bases, with 5 bases between the two germline ends. Germline V lookup: CDR1 SGHTA, CDR2 FQGNSA. The CDR3 is made up of 11 amino acids. In nucleotides, the CDR3 is TGTGCCAGCAGCCCGGGTCAGCCCCAGCATTTT. This codes for CASSPGQPQHF.

The chain couples TRBV5-1 to TRBJ1-2; 10 bases are a match to TRBD1. The CDR3 has 15 residues. Looked up from germline, CDR1 is SGHRS and CDR2 is YFSETQ. V lost 4 bases to trimming and J lost 2 bases; unmatched junction nucleotides: 5. The CDR3 sequence is CASSPLDRGNYGYTF. The CDR3 DNA sequence: TGCGCCAGCAGCCCACTGGACAGGGGGAACTATGGCTACACCTTC. The variable domain in full, completed from reference TRBV5-1 and TRBJ1-2, reads KAGVTQTPRYLIKTRGQQVTLSCSPISGHRSVSWYQQTPGQGLQFLFEYFSETQRNKGNFPGRFSGRQFSNSRSEMNVSTLELGDSALYLCASSPLDRGNYGYTFGSGTRLTVV.

The chain joins TRBV5-8 to TRBJ2-1, with D uncertain. The germline CDR1 and CDR2 sequences are SGHTS and YDEGEE. This CDR3 spans 16 amino acids. With 0 bases removed from V and 2 bases from J, the gap between germline ends came to 12 bases. CDR3: CASSLAVQPAYNEQFF. Written as DNA, the CDR3 is TGTGCCAGCAGCTTGGCTGTTCAACCGGCCTACAATGAGCAGTTCTTC.

J is TRBJ2-5 and V is TRBV19; tentative D call: TRBD2 (6 bases). Trimming removed 7 bases from V and 5 bases from J, with 11 bases in between. This CDR3 has 12 amino acids. CDR1 and CDR2 from the germline V gene are LNHDA and SQIVND (reference sequence). The CDR3 here is CASTSGRETQYF. The CDR3 nucleotides are TGTGCCAGTACCTCTGGGAGGGAGACCCAGTACTTC.